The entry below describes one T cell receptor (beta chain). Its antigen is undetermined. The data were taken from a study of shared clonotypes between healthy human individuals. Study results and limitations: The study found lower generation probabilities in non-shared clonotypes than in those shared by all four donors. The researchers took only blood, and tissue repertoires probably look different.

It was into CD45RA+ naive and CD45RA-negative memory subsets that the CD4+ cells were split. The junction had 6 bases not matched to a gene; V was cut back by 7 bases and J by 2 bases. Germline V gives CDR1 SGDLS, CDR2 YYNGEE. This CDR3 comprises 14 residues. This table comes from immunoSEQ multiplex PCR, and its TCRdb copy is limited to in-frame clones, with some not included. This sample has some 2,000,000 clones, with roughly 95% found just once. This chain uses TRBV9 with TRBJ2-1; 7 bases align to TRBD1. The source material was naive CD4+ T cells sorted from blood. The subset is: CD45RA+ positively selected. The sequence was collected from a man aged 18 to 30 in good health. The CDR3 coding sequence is TGTGCCAGCGGTACCGGGACAGCCTACAATGAGCAGTTCTTC. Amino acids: CASGTGTAYNEQFF.